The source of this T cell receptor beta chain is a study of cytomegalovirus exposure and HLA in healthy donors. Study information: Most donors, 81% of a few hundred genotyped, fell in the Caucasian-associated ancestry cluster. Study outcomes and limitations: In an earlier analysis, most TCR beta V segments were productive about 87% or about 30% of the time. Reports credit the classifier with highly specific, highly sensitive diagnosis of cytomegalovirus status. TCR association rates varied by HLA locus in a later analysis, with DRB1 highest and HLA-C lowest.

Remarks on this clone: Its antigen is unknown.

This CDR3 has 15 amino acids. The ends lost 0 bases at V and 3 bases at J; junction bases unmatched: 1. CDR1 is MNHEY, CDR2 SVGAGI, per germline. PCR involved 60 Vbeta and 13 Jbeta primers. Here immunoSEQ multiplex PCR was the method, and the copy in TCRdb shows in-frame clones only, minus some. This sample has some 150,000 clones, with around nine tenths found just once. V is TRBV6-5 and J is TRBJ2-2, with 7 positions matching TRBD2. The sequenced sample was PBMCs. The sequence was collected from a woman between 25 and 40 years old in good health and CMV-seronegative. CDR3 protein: CASSYSGGDTGELFF. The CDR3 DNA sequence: TGTGCCAGCAGTTACTCGGGGGGGGACACCGGGGAGCTGTTTTTT.